Ten or more counts support the clone carrying this T cell receptor (beta chain). The sample comes from a study of Graves' ophthalmopathy and Graves' hyperthyroidism. The study amplified TCR beta CDR3 regions using RNA transcripts. HTBI-primed first-round RT-PCR preceded second-round multiplex PCR. TCRdb used MiXCR to reprocess the multiplex PCR reads, holding one entry per CDR3 protein. Of hundreds of thousands of distinct CDR3 sequences listed, about a fifth are singletons. Trimming cost V 5 bases and J 0 bases, with 11 bases left between them. Germline lookup yields CDR1 LNHDA and CDR2 SQIVND (reference sequence). The CDR3 totals 15 residues.

The chain employs TRBV19 and TRBJ1-5; tentatively, D is TRBD1 (5 bases). The sequenced sample consisted of peripheral blood. This sequence originates from a woman aged 18-29 years with stable Graves' hyperthyroidism. Some clones in this sample may be carry-over from other donors' samples. CDR3 region: CASSRTSPSNQPQHF. In nucleotides, the CDR3 is TGTGCCAGTAGTCGGACAAGCCCTAGCAATCAGCCCCAGCATTTT. Combining the CDR3 with reference TRBV19 and TRBJ1-5 gives the whole variable domain DGGITQSPKYLFRKEGQNVTLSCEQNLNHDAMYWYRQDPGQGLRLIYYSQIVNDFQKGDIAEGYSVSREKKESFPLTVTSAQKNPTAFYLCASSRTSPSNQPQHFGDGTRLSIL.